These T cell receptor beta chains were read from a single sample in a study of response to subunit inactivated influenza vaccine. MiXCR was run by TCRdb on the RT-PCR reads, yielding one entry per CDR3 protein. Of approximately 500,000 distinct CDR3 sequences listed, approximately 13% are singletons. The sample here was PBMCs from blood, taken 45 days after vaccination. The source of these receptors is a man between 45 and 60 years old who received an inactivated influenza vaccine. CDR3s include the opening cysteine and the closing phenylalanine or tryptophan. A D gene is named only where the DNA matches it firmly. Clone size, where shown, is once, few, many, or a class for clones that have expanded.

D	V	length	J	size	DNA	CDR3
TRBD1	TRBV12-3/TRBV12-4	14	TRBJ2-3	.	TGTGCCAGCAGCCCCGGACAGGGGCGTAATACGCAGTATTTT	CASSPGQGRNTQYF
TRBD1	TRBV6-1	15	TRBJ2-5	.	TGTGCCAGCAGTGGACAGGGGGGCCGAGGGGAGACCCAGTACTTC	CASSGQGGRGETQYF
.	TRBV29-1	14	TRBJ1-1	many	TGCAGCGCCCTTTCGTTCGCGGGCGGCACTGAAGCTTTCTTT	CSALSFAGGTEAFF
TRBD1	TRBV7-9	16	TRBJ1-5	few	TGTGCCAGCAGCTTAGGAGCGGGACAGAACAATCAGCCCCAGCATTTT	CASSLGAGQNNQPQHF
TRBD2	TRBV7-8	15	TRBJ2-3	few	TGTGCCAGCAGCCAACCCAGCGGGGACACAGATACGCAGTATTTT	CASSQPSGDTDTQYF
.	TRBV11-2	15	TRBJ2-1	few	TGTGCCAGCAGCTTAGAGTACACTAGTCGGAATGAGCAGTTCTTC	CASSLEYTSRNEQFF
TRBD2	TRBV12-3/TRBV12-4	14	TRBJ2-3	many	TGTGCCAGCACTGAAGCGGGATTCACAGATACGCAGTATTTT	CASTEAGFTDTQYF
TRBD1	TRBV10-3	16	TRBJ2-5	few	TGTGCCATCAGAGATCCTGGGACAGGGGGCCGCGAGACCCAGTACTTC	CAIRDPGTGGRETQYF
.	TRBV12-3/TRBV12-4	14	TRBJ2-1	many	TGTGCCAGCTGGGGGGGCGGCTCCTACAATGAGCAGTTCTTC	CASWGGGSYNEQFF
.	TRBV5-1	16	TRBJ2-2	few	TGCGCCAGCAGCTTGGACAGGTCGCCGAACACCGGGGAGCTGTTTTTT	CASSLDRSPNTGELFF
TRBD2	TRBV9	17	TRBJ2-5	few	TGTGCCAGCAGCGCGACCTCGGGACTAGCGGGAGGAGAGACCCAGTACTTC	CASSATSGLAGGETQYF
TRBD2	TRBV20-1	16	TRBJ2-3	few	TGCAGTGCTAGAACGCCCCAGCGGGGGGTTAGGGATACGCAGTATTTT	CSARTPQRGVRDTQYF
.	TRBV18	14	TRBJ2-2	.	TGTGCCAGCTCACCACGGACTGGAACCGGGGAGCTGTTTTTT	CASSPRTGTGELFF
TRBD1	TRBV11-1	14	TRBJ2-7	few	TGTGCCAGCAGCCAAGGGACAGCCGAATACGAGCAGTACTTC	CASSQGTAEYEQYF
TRBD1	TRBV4-2	15	TRBJ2-5	few	TGTGCCAGCAGCGTAGGACAGGCTGTGGGAGAGACCCAGTACTTC	CASSVGQAVGETQYF
.	TRBV12-3/TRBV12-4	13	TRBJ2-4	.	TGTGCCAGCAGTTTCTCAGGGGAGGACATTCAGTACTTC	CASSFSGEDIQYF
TRBD1	TRBV5-5	16	TRBJ2-7	few	TGTGCCAGCAGCTTGGACGGGACAGGGATTTTCTACGAGCAGTACTTC	CASSLDGTGIFYEQYF
TRBD1	TRBV27	15	TRBJ2-1	.	TGTGCCAGCAGTTCAGGGGGTACTTGGGTAAATGAGCAGTTCTTC	CASSSGGTWVNEQFF
.	TRBV20-1	13	TRBJ1-4	few	TGCAGTGCTAGAGAGGGGGCGAATGAAAAACTGTTTTTT	CSAREGANEKLFF
.	TRBV12-3/TRBV12-4	13	TRBJ1-1	many	TGTGCCAGCAGACCCCCTGGGCTCACTGAAGCTTTCTTT	CASRPPGLTEAFF
.	TRBV10-3	12	TRBJ1-1	.	TGTGCCATCAGTACCAGGGGAACTGAAGCTTTCTTT	CAISTRGTEAFF
.	TRBV3-1	14	TRBJ1-5	few	TGTGCCAGCAGCCAAGGCAGGTTCAATCAGCCCCAGCATTTT	CASSQGRFNQPQHF